The clone carrying this TCR beta chain rates as medium-sized. The antigen is unknown. The CDR3 covers 11 residues. V lost 10 bases and J lost 9, with 15 bases in between. CDR1 MGHDK and CDR2 SYGVNS come from the germline V gene. Study observations and caveats: Tumor Tregs overlapped most with tumor, then blood, naive CD4+ cells. Tumor memory CD4+ T cell TCR gene usage was found to cluster with blood and lymph node memory CD4+ cells and with lymph node naive CD4+ cells.

The sorted Tregs were CD4+CD25+CD127-/low cells. Full-length variable regions came from constant-region reverse primers plus semi-nested Nested Universal Primer A PCR. TCRdb reprocessed the 5' RACE reads via MiXCR and lists one record per CDR3 protein. Counted here are about 9,800 distinct CDR3 sequences, about a quarter occurring once; the ten biggest clones make up about 3.2%. This receptor was taken from a female donor with breast cancer. The sequencing input was Tregs sorted from blood. This chain connects TRBV25-1 to TRBJ1-1; no clear D. The CDR3 region is CATGRGPQAFF. In DNA, the CDR3 is TGTGCCACCGGACGGGGTCCTCAAGCTTTCTTT.